Listed below are T cell receptor beta chains from one sample, sequenced in a study of cytomegalovirus exposure and HLA in healthy donors. The protocol was immunoSEQ multiplex PCR, while the TCRdb copy is restricted to in-frame clones and leaves out a portion. The table includes approximately 100,000 clones, around 66% detected once. Sequences were obtained from PBMCs. These receptors were taken from a man between 25 and 39 years old in good health and CMV-seronegative. CDR3s include the opening cysteine and the closing phenylalanine or tryptophan. The order of the fields is V gene, D gene, J gene, clone size, CDR3 protein, CDR3 DNA. The D gene is left open where the match is weak. Clone size, where shown, is once, few, many, or a class for clones that have expanded.

V: TRBV7-9
D: TRBD2
J: TRBJ2-7
size: .
CDR3: CASSFRLAGAEQYF
DNA: TGTGCCAGCAGCTTCCGACTAGCGGGAGCCGAGCAGTACTTC

V: TRBV7-2
D: TRBD2
J: TRBJ2-5
size: .
CDR3: CASSLSVGGKETQYF
DNA: TGTGCCAGCAGCTTAAGTGTGGGGGGGAAGGAGACCCAGTACTTC

V: TRBV4-1
D: .
J: TRBJ2-7
size: .
CDR3: CASSQDPAGWISYEQYF
DNA: TGCGCCAGCAGCCAAGATCCGGCGGGGTGGATCTCCTACGAGCAGTACTTC

V: TRBV7-2
D: TRBD1
J: TRBJ1-1
size: once
CDR3: CASSLALMGAGGARF
DNA: TGTGCCAGCAGCTTAGCGCTTATGGGTGCAGGGGGCGCTCGCTTT

V: TRBV19
D: .
J: TRBJ2-7
size: .
CDR3: CASSLDRNYEQYF
DNA: TGTGCCAGTAGTCTGGACAGAAACTACGAGCAGTACTTC

V: TRBV10-1
D: .
J: TRBJ2-3
size: .
CDR3: CASSEAAPAGTDTQYF
DNA: TGCGCCAGCAGTGAGGCGGCACCAGCGGGCACAGATACGCAGTATTTT

V: TRBV2
D: TRBD1
J: TRBJ2-7
size: few
CDR3: CASSFTGGREQYF
DNA: TGTGCCAGCAGTTTTACAGGGGGCAGGGAGCAGTACTTC

V: TRBV6-6
D: .
J: TRBJ2-1
size: few
CDR3: CASSYSEYNEQFF
DNA: TGTGCCAGCAGTTACTCAGAGTACAATGAGCAGTTCTTC

V: TRBV27
D: .
J: TRBJ2-5
size: .
CDR3: CASSFWEDQETQYF
DNA: TGTGCCAGCAGTTTTTGGGAGGACCAAGAGACCCAGTACTTC

V: TRBV6-5
D: TRBD1
J: TRBJ1-5
size: .
CDR3: CASRKGGQGMSQHF
DNA: TGTGCCAGCAGGAAAGGTGGACAGGGAATGTCCCAGCATTTT

V: TRBV18
D: .
J: TRBJ1-5
size: .
CDR3: CASSPLESQPQHF
DNA: TGTGCCAGCTCCCCCCTCGAGAGTCAGCCCCAGCATTTT

V: TRBV28
D: .
J: TRBJ1-3
size: .
CDR3: CASLTLSSGNTIYF
DNA: TGTGCCAGTCTTACCCTTAGCTCTGGAAACACCATATATTTT

V: TRBV19
D: .
J: TRBJ2-2
size: few
CDR3: CASSQTRAGELFF
DNA: TGTGCCAGTAGCCAGACTAGGGCCGGGGAGCTGTTTTTT

V: TRBV9
D: .
J: TRBJ1-1
size: .
CDR3: CASSPRGQFPTEAFF
DNA: TGTGCCAGCAGCCCCAGAGGGCAGTTCCCCACTGAAGCTTTCTTT

V: TRBV9
D: .
J: TRBJ1-1
size: once
CDR3: CASSVEGRAMNTEAFF
DNA: TGTGCCAGCAGCGTAGAAGGCAGGGCGATGAACACTGAAGCTTTCTTT

V: TRBV6-1
D: .
J: TRBJ1-4
size: once
CDR3: CASSLVLSGNEKLFF
DNA: TGTGCCAGCAGTCTAGTGCTCAGTGGGAATGAAAAACTGTTTTTT

V: TRBV7-8
D: .
J: TRBJ1-4
size: .
CDR3: CASSSPPTGPLDEKLFF
DNA: TGTGCCAGCAGCTCCCCCCCCACAGGGCCCCTTGATGAAAAACTGTTTTTT

V: TRBV6-5
D: TRBD2
J: TRBJ2-7
size: .
CDR3: CASSVRAGGPYEQYF
DNA: TGTGCCAGCAGTGTGCGAGCGGGAGGGCCCTACGAGCAGTACTTC

V: TRBV10-3
D: .
J: TRBJ2-7
size: .
CDR3: CAISERYSHSYEQYF
DNA: TGTGCCATCAGTGAAAGGTACAGTCATTCCTACGAGCAGTACTTC

V: TRBV6-6
D: TRBD1
J: TRBJ2-1
size: .
CDR3: CASNNGQGAYEQFF
DNA: TGTGCCAGCAACAACGGACAGGGGGCGTATGAGCAGTTCTTC

V: TRBV19
D: .
J: TRBJ2-7
size: once
CDR3: CASRSGYPYEQYF
DNA: TGTGCCAGTAGGTCGGGGTACCCCTACGAGCAGTACTTC

V: TRBV4-1
D: .
J: TRBJ2-1
size: once
CDR3: CASSSLPGFGNEQFF
DNA: TGCGCCAGCAGCAGCCTGCCGGGGTTTGGGAATGAGCAGTTCTTC

V: TRBV7-2
D: .
J: TRBJ2-2
size: few
CDR3: CASSLVSRGKGGELFF
DNA: TGTGCCAGCAGCTTAGTTTCGCGGGGAAAGGGCGGGGAGCTGTTTTTT

V: TRBV11-2
D: .
J: TRBJ2-7
size: few
CDR3: CASSLGGRVEYEQYF
DNA: TGTGCCAGCAGCTTAGGAGGCAGGGTAGAATACGAGCAGTACTTC

V: TRBV4-3
D: .
J: TRBJ2-7
size: .
CDR3: CASSQEGQGIYEQYF
DNA: TGCGCCAGCAGCCAAGAGGGCCAGGGTATATACGAGCAGTACTTC

V: TRBV4-3
D: TRBD1
J: TRBJ1-5
size: .
CDR3: CASSQDRDSQPQHF
DNA: TGCGCCAGCAGCCAAGATAGGGACAGCCAGCCCCAGCATTTT

V: TRBV6-4
D: .
J: TRBJ1-2
size: .
CDR3: CASSDAAGSNYGYTF
DNA: TGTGCCAGCAGTGACGCAGCAGGGTCCAACTATGGCTACACCTTC

V: TRBV12-5
D: TRBD1
J: TRBJ2-1
size: .
CDR3: CAHKEGGQSYNEQFF
DNA: TGTGCTCACAAGGAAGGGGGACAGAGCTACAATGAGCAGTTCTTC

V: TRBV18
D: .
J: TRBJ2-2
size: .
CDR3: CASSIKADTGELFF
DNA: TGTGCCAGCTCCATAAAGGCGGACACCGGGGAGCTGTTTTTT

V: TRBV10-3
D: TRBD2
J: TRBJ2-7
size: .
CDR3: CAISESRTSGSSYEQYF
DNA: TGTGCCATCAGTGAGTCCAGGACTAGCGGGAGTTCCTACGAGCAGTACTTC

V: TRBV19
D: TRBD2
J: TRBJ2-3
size: .
CDR3: CASRGLAGGTDTQYF
DNA: TGTGCCAGTAGGGGACTAGCGGGGGGCACAGATACGCAGTATTTT

V: TRBV11-3
D: .
J: TRBJ2-1
size: few
CDR3: CASSRTEGSEQFF
DNA: TGTGCCAGCAGCCGCACGGAGGGCAGTGAGCAGTTCTTC

V: TRBV5-6
D: TRBD2
J: TRBJ2-1
size: .
CDR3: CASSPPGGRGNEQFF
DNA: TGTGCCAGCAGCCCCCCTGGCGGGAGGGGGAATGAGCAGTTCTTC

V: TRBV6-6
D: .
J: TRBJ1-1
size: .
CDR3: CASSYVQNTEAFF
DNA: TGTGCCAGCAGTTACGTACAGAACACTGAAGCTTTCTTT

V: TRBV5-1
D: TRBD1
J: TRBJ1-1
size: few
CDR3: CASSPTGTGVLQAFF
DNA: TGCGCCAGCAGCCCTACCGGGACAGGGGTTTTGCAGGCTTTCTTT